Listed here are 6 T cell receptor beta chains from one sample, sequenced in a study of beta chain features in type 1 diabetes (dated by TCRdb to the late 2010s). The paper as a whole reports these results and caveats: A moderate but significant shortening of TCRB CDR3 length was observed in type 1 diabetes patients in all four CD4+ subsets.

Library method: the immunoSEQ multiplex PCR assay. The entire isolated RNA was reverse transcribed using the High Capacity cDNA Reverse Transcription Kit, and thus expressed TCRB transcripts were sequenced. TCRdb obtained this table from immuneACCESS and retained in-frame rearrangements with V and J assigned. These tables miss some clones; where compared with another copy, unresolved V genes account for less than half of the shortfall, and the remainder is unexplained. The sample contains hundreds of thousands of clones, roughly 15% of them found a single time. Of the sample, roughly 0.015% is held by the ten largest clones. No antigen has been identified for these receptors. Sequencing input: naive CD4+ T cells from blood. The sample's cell subset or site label, in plain terms: true naive CD4+ T cells. The origin of the receptors is a man younger than 35 with type 1 diabetes.

The chain uses TRBV7-9 and TRBJ1-1; tentatively, D is TRBD1 (6 bases). Trimming took off 1 base at V and 1 base at J, with 7 bases between the two ends. The CDR3 contains 14 residues. Germline assignment: CDR1 SEHNR and CDR2 FQNEAQ (reference sequence). DNA of the CDR3: TGTGCCAGCAGCTTAGAACAGGGGAACACTGAAGCTTTCTTT. Protein sequence: CASSLEQGNTEAFF. Together with reference TRBV7-9 and TRBJ1-1, the CDR3 gives the full variable domain: DTGVSQNPRHKITKRGQNVTFRCDPISEHNRLYWYRQTLGQGPEFLTYFQNEAQLEKSRLLSDRFSAERPKGSFSTLEIQRTEQGDSAMYLCASSLEQGNTEAFFGQGTRLTVV.

This clone was counted only a few times. This chain uses TRBV19 with TRBJ1-5; TRBD1 matches at 9 bases. Germline trimming cut 1 base from V and 1 base from J; bases unmatched to any gene: 5. CDR1 and CDR2 from the germline V gene are LNHDA and SQIVND (reference sequence). CDR3 size: 17 residues. The CDR3 protein is CASSIVFDRGSNQPQHF. CDR3 nucleotides: TGTGCCAGTAGTATAGTTTTCGACAGGGGGAGCAATCAGCCCCAGCATTTT.

This clone was observed a handful of times. The chain carries TRBV15 and TRBJ2-2; D gene uncertain. Trimming took off 0 bases at V and 6 bases at J, with 8 bases between the two ends. This CDR3 is built from 14 residues. CDR1 is LNHNV and CDR2 is YYDKDF in the germline V gene (reference sequence). The CDR3 loop is CATSREQRAGELFF. The CDR3 region has the DNA TGTGCCACCAGCAGAGAACAGAGAGCCGGGGAGCTGTTTTTT.

About this clone: One junction end disagrees with the germline gene, perhaps due to a read error. This sequence joins TRBV10-3 and TRBJ2-3; D is perhaps TRBD1 (5 bases). CDR3 length: 13 amino acids. Germline V gene sequence: CDR1 ENHRY, CDR2 SYGVKD. The CDR3 DNA sequence: TGTGCCATCAGTTATTCGTTGCTCGAAGACAGAGGATTT. It encodes CAISYSLLEDRGF.

This clone was observed a few times. The J gene is TRBJ2-2, the V gene TRBV30, with no clear D. Trimming took off 4 bases at V and 2 bases at J, with 8 bases between the two ends. CDR3 length: 13 amino acids. Looked up from germline, CDR1 is GTSNPN and CDR2 is SVGIG (reference sequence). The CDR3 loop reads CAWTPTNTGELFF. The CDR3, as DNA: TGTGCCTGGACCCCAACTAACACCGGGGAGCTGTTTTTT.

The chain joins TRBV11-1 to TRBJ1-1; TRBD1 matches 9 bases. Germline-derived CDR1 and CDR2 are SGHAT and FQDESV (reference sequence). The CDR3 extends over 14 amino acids. V lost 2 bases and J lost 5; bases outside the gene matches: 3. DNA of the CDR3: TGTGCCAGCAGCTTAAACAGGGGGCTTACTGAAGCTTTCTTT. Its translation: CASSLNRGLTEAFF.